This T cell receptor (beta chain) comes out of a study of T cells expressing NK-cell markers. Researchers built TCR beta cDNA using 5'RACE template switching with UMIs. Reprocessing the 5' RACE reads, TCRdb reports a single entry for every CDR3 protein and omits DNA. The sample table sets out some 120,000 distinct CDR3 sequences. Germline-derived CDR1 and CDR2 are MNHEY and SVGEGT. This CDR3 is built from 17 residues. This chain uses TRBV6-2 or TRBV6-3 with TRBJ2-7; TCRdb returns TRBD2, unconfirmable since there is no DNA. The clonotype was recovered from a woman between 18 and 70 years old in good health. The sample taken for sequencing was blood T cells: a sorted CD56 or NKG2C T cell subset, CD4+ or CD8+ T cells, or bulk PBMC T cells (not recorded which). This CDR3 is CASSYPGLAGDGYEQYF.